A single sample gave rise to the 13 T cell receptor beta chains below, sequenced in a study of cytomegalovirus exposure and HLA in healthy donors. The PCR contained 60 Vbeta and 13 Jbeta primers. Sequenced by immunoSEQ multiplex PCR; TCRdb stores in-frame clones only, minus some. The data show more than 95,000 clones, with 76% seen just once and 10% to 13% held by the top ten. Source material: PBMCs. Receptors originate from a young woman in good health and CMV-seropositive.

J is TRBJ1-5 and V is TRBV14; D is unclear. CDR3 length equals 13 residues. Germline lookup yields CDR1 SGHDN and CDR2 FVKESK. V was clipped by 1 base and J by 10 bases, with 11 bases between them. The CDR3 is CASSQVVRGPQHF. CDR3 in DNA: TGTGCCAGCAGCCAAGTTGTCCGCGGACCCCAGCATTTT. Filled out from reference TRBV14 and TRBJ1-5, the complete variable domain reads EAGVTQFPSHSVIEKGQTVTLRCDPISGHDNLYWYRRVMGKEIKFLLHFVKESKQDESGMPNNRFLAERTGGTYSTLKVQPAELEDSGVYFCASSQVVRGPQHFGDGTRLSIL.

This chain uses TRBV18 with TRBJ2-1; the match to TRBD1 covers 7 bases. CDR1 is KGHSH and CDR2 is LQKENI in the germline V gene. CDR3 length: 21 residues. V shed 6 bases, J shed 10 bases, and the junction held 33 bases outside the gene matches. Here the CDR3 DNA reads TGTGCCAGCTCGGCCCTTGGGAGACAGGGTCCTCTCCAGGAGTATTCTGGGGAGCAGTTCTTC. It specifies CASSALGRQGPLQEYSGEQFF.

The chain joins TRBV4-1 to TRBJ1-6, with D unresolved. The germline V gene has CDR1 MGHRA and CDR2 YSYEKL. This CDR3 has 12 residues. V lost 4 bases and J lost 7, with 5 bases in between. The CDR3 here is CASSPPNSPLHF. Written as DNA, the CDR3 is TGCGCCAGCAGCCCTCCGAATTCACCCCTCCACTTT.

The genes are TRBV5-1 and TRBJ1-3; TRBD1 aligns across 7 bases. Germline loops: CDR1 SGHRS, CDR2 YFSETQ. The CDR3 length is 15 residues. The V segment lost 3 bases and the J segment 2 bases; nucleotides outside the gene matches: 5. This chain's CDR3 is CASSSNRGAGNTIYF. CDR3 sequence (DNA): TGCGCCAGCAGCTCTAACAGGGGAGCTGGAAACACCATATATTTT.

The V and J genes are TRBV18 and TRBJ2-3, with TRBD1 identical over 7 bases. V shed 2 bases and J 4 bases; nucleotides not matched to a gene: 12. The CDR3 is made up of 17 amino acids. Per the germline V gene, CDR1 is KGHSH and CDR2 is LQKENI. CDR3 protein: CASSPSYGETGSDTQYF. Written as DNA, the CDR3 is TGTGCCAGCTCACCAAGTTATGGGGAGACAGGGTCAGATACGCAGTATTTT.

Notes on this clone: Other DNA variants within this sample encode the same CDR3. The V and J genes are TRBV28 and TRBJ2-7, with TRBD2 as a possible D gene (6 bases). Trimming removed 3 bases at V and 0 bases at J, with 6 bases between. The CDR3 sequence is 13 residues long. From germline, CDR1 is MDHEN and CDR2 SYDVKM. CDR3 bases: TGTGCCAGCAGTTTGGGGGGCTCCTACGAGCAGTACTTC. Protein product: CASSLGGSYEQYF.

V usage is TRBV5-4 and J usage is TRBJ1-1, with no clear D. The V gene lost 4 bases and the J gene lost 5 bases, with 12 bases spanning the gap. The CDR3 sequence is 13 residues long. Germline V gene data show CDR1 as SGHNT and CDR2 as YYREEE (reference sequence). The CDR3 nucleotides are TGTGCCAGCAGCCCCCCCATGAGGACTGAAGCTTTCTTT. The encoded protein is CASSPPMRTEAFF.

The V call is TRBV4-2, the J call TRBJ1-1; D unresolved. The germline V gene encodes CDR1 LGHNA and CDR2 YNFKEQ. The CDR3 spans 14 residues. V lost 4 bases to trimming and J lost 1 base, with 10 bases between them. The CDR3 loop is CASSPDRGNTEAFF. DNA for the CDR3: TGTGCCAGCAGCCCCGACCGGGGGAACACTGAAGCTTTCTTT.

J is TRBJ1-3 and V is TRBV9; 8 bases align to TRBD1. Germline V gene sequence: CDR1 SGDLS, CDR2 YYNGEE. This CDR3 is 16 amino acids long. The ends lost 3 bases at V and 3 bases at J; junction bases unmatched: 8. CDR3 region: CASSALDRVDGNTIYF. The CDR3, as DNA: TGTGCCAGCAGCGCCTTGGACAGGGTTGATGGAAACACCATATATTTT.

This chain connects TRBV9 to TRBJ2-4, with D maybe TRBD2 (6 bases). The CDR3 is made up of 17 amino acids. Deletions cut 3 bases from V and 0 bases from J, with 16 bases between. From germline, CDR1 is SGDLS and CDR2 YYNGEE. The CDR3 here is CASSATGSALAKNIQYF. The CDR3 nucleotides read TGTGCCAGCAGCGCCACCGGGAGCGCACTAGCCAAAAACATTCAGTACTTC.

The gene calls are TRBV7-3 and TRBJ1-4; no clear D gene. From germline, CDR1 is SGHTA and CDR2 FQGTGA. The CDR3 covers 15 residues. V gave up 4 bases and J gave up 4 bases, with 13 bases separating them. CDR3 coding DNA: TGTGCCAGCAGCTCCCTACCTAGCTTTAATGAAAAACTGTTTTTT. This translates into CASSSLPSFNEKLFF.

The V call is TRBV2, the J call TRBJ1-4; 7 bases are shared with TRBD1. Per the germline V gene, CDR1 is SNHLY and CDR2 is FYNNEI. The length of the CDR3 is 15 residues. The V segment lost 6 bases and the J segment 7 bases; nucleotides outside the gene matches: 11. The CDR3 sequence is CASSLRQGRSEKLFF. CDR3 DNA sequence: TGTGCCAGCAGCCTCCGACAGGGCAGGAGTGAAAAACTGTTTTTT.

This clone was recorded a few times. The genes are TRBV15 and TRBJ1-5; 7 bases match TRBD1. The trim removed 0 bases at V and 1 base at J, leaving 3 bases unmatched. The CDR3 extends over 16 amino acids. CDR1 is LNHNV, CDR2 YYDKDF, per germline (reference sequence). CDR3 sequence (DNA): TGTGCCACCAGCAGAGAGGGACAGTGGAGCAATCAGCCCCAGCATTTT. Residues: CATSREGQWSNQPQHF.